A selection of T cell receptor beta chains follows, all from one sample in a study of blood T cell repertoires in COVID-19. Assay used: immunoSEQ multiplex PCR; TCRdb lists only in-frame clones, some missing. Of some 140,000 clones listed, 75% to 85% are singletons. The sequencing input was peripheral blood. These receptors were taken from a woman in her fifties or sixties with COVID-19, enrolled during active disease. The CDR3 runs from the conserved cysteine through the conserved F or W. A D gene is named only where the DNA matches it firmly. A clone size is listed for some rows: how often the clone was seen (once, few, many), or a class if it is expanded.

CDR3: CASSPRSGINQPQHF; DNA: TGCGCCAGCAGCCCTAGGTCGGGGATCAATCAGCCCCAGCATTTT; V: TRBV5-1; D: .; length: 15; J: TRBJ1-5; size: .
CDR3: CASSISGENYGYTF; DNA: TGTGCCAGCAGCATTTCAGGGGAGAACTATGGCTACACCTTC; V: TRBV7-8; D: .; length: 14; J: TRBJ1-2; size: .
CDR3: CARGTGHYGYTF; DNA: TGTGCCAGAGGGACAGGGCACTATGGCTACACCTTC; V: TRBV27; D: TRBD1; length: 12; J: TRBJ1-2; size: .
CDR3: CASSMGRGARQPQHF; DNA: TGTGCCAGTAGTATGGGTCGGGGGGCGCGTCAGCCCCAGCATTTT; V: TRBV19; D: .; length: 15; J: TRBJ1-5; size: .
CDR3: CASSLSGLNNSPLHF; DNA: TGTGCCAGCAGCCTGTCTGGGCTGAATAATTCACCCCTCCACTTT; V: TRBV3-1/TRBV3-2; D: .; length: 15; J: TRBJ1-6; size: .
CDR3: CASSNQGQTYGYTF; DNA: TGTGCCAGTAGTAATCAGGGGCAGACCTATGGCTACACCTTC; V: TRBV19; D: .; length: 14; J: TRBJ1-2; size: once
CDR3: CASSPTGMGRGEQFF; DNA: TGTGCCAGCAGCCCGACAGGTATGGGCCGGGGTGAGCAGTTCTTC; V: TRBV6-5; D: .; length: 15; J: TRBJ2-1; size: .
CDR3: CASSPVRGDQPQHF; DNA: TGTGCCAGCAGCCCGGTCCGGGGGGACCAGCCCCAGCATTTT; V: TRBV5-6; D: .; length: 14; J: TRBJ1-5; size: .
CDR3: CASSLTMRNTEAFF; DNA: TGTGCCAGCAGCTTGACTATGCGGAACACTGAAGCTTTCTTT; V: TRBV7-2; D: .; length: 14; J: TRBJ1-1; size: once
CDR3: CASSRRDGEAFF; DNA: TGTGCCAGCAGCCGGCGGGACGGGGAAGCTTTCTTT; V: TRBV3-1/TRBV3-2; D: .; length: 12; J: TRBJ1-1; size: .
CDR3: CASSLDSDLNYEQYF; DNA: TGTGCCAGCAGCTTGGATTCTGACTTAAACTACGAGCAGTACTTC; V: TRBV5-4; D: .; length: 15; J: TRBJ2-7; size: .
CDR3: CASSSRTTSGTDTQYF; DNA: TGCGCCAGCAGCTCACGTACGACTAGCGGCACAGATACGCAGTATTTT; V: TRBV5-1; D: TRBD2; length: 16; J: TRBJ2-3; size: .
CDR3: CASSPTPSGNTIYF; DNA: TGTGCCAGCAGCCCTACACCATCAGGCAACACCATATATTTT; V: TRBV9; D: .; length: 14; J: TRBJ1-3; size: .
CDR3: CASSFNRAPLHF; DNA: TGTGCCAGCAGTTTCAACAGGGCTCCCCTCCACTTT; V: TRBV6-5; D: .; length: 12; J: TRBJ1-6; size: .
CDR3: CASSSLLRTGGRGYTF; DNA: TGTGCCAGCAGTTCCCTTCTTCGGACAGGGGGCAGGGGCTACACCTTC; V: TRBV6-5; D: TRBD1; length: 16; J: TRBJ1-2; size: .
CDR3: CASNDRNLNTEAFF; DNA: TGTGCCAGCAACGACAGGAACTTAAACACTGAAGCTTTCTTT; V: TRBV27; D: .; length: 14; J: TRBJ1-1; size: few
CDR3: CAIRPTGGVNTEAFF; DNA: TGTGCCATCAGACCGACAGGGGGGGTGAACACTGAAGCTTTCTTT; V: TRBV10-3; D: TRBD1; length: 15; J: TRBJ1-1; size: .
CDR3: CASSFRGGEEPQHF; DNA: TGTGCCAGCAGCTTTAGGGGGGGAGAAGAGCCCCAGCATTTT; V: TRBV7-8; D: .; length: 14; J: TRBJ1-5; size: once
CDR3: CASSLTGGPGANVLTF; DNA: TGTGCCAGCAGCTTAACAGGGGGCCCTGGGGCCAACGTCCTGACTTTC; V: TRBV7-3; D: TRBD1; length: 16; J: TRBJ2-6; size: .
CDR3: CASSQVVPATNEKLFF; DNA: TGTGCCAGCAGCCAAGTTGTCCCAGCAACTAATGAAAAACTGTTTTTT; V: TRBV3-1/TRBV3-2; D: .; length: 16; J: TRBJ1-4; size: .
CDR3: CASSRGQGSGNTIYF; DNA: TGTGCCAGCAGCCGAGGACAGGGCTCTGGAAACACCATATATTTT; V: TRBV6-6; D: TRBD1; length: 15; J: TRBJ1-3; size: .
CDR3: CASSQGRTNYGYTF; DNA: TGCGCCAGCAGCCAAGGTAGAACTAACTATGGCTACACCTTC; V: TRBV4-1; D: .; length: 14; J: TRBJ1-2; size: .
CDR3: CASSPLGGTTEAFF; DNA: TGTGCCAGCAGCCCCCTGGGCGGGACGACTGAAGCTTTCTTT; V: TRBV3-1/TRBV3-2; D: .; length: 14; J: TRBJ1-1; size: once
CDR3: CASSPGGADNSPLHF; DNA: TGTGCCAGTAGTCCCGGGGGAGCCGATAATTCACCCCTCCACTTT; V: TRBV19; D: .; length: 15; J: TRBJ1-6; size: .
CDR3: CASSPAQTDYGYTF; DNA: TGTGCCAGCTCACCGGCACAGACGGACTATGGCTACACCTTC; V: TRBV18; D: .; length: 14; J: TRBJ1-2; size: .
CDR3: CASSESGRGGQHF; DNA: TGCGCCAGCAGTGAGTCGGGCCGGGGGGGTCAGCATTTT; V: TRBV10-1; D: .; length: 13; J: TRBJ1-5; size: .
CDR3: CASSRGTANFYEQYF; DNA: TGCGCCAGCAGCCGCGGGACCGCAAATTTCTACGAGCAGTACTTC; V: TRBV5-1; D: .; length: 15; J: TRBJ2-7; size: .
CDR3: CASRLTSGAFEQFF; DNA: TGTGCCAGCAGACTGACTAGCGGGGCGTTCGAGCAGTTCTTC; V: TRBV14; D: TRBD2; length: 14; J: TRBJ2-1; size: .
CDR3: CASSQEATSNQPQHF; DNA: TGTGCCAGCAGCCAAGAGGCCACTAGCAATCAGCCCCAGCATTTT; V: TRBV3-1/TRBV3-2; D: .; length: 15; J: TRBJ1-5; size: .
CDR3: CASSLMGLGSQYF; DNA: TGTGCCAGCAGCTTAATGGGACTAGGATCGCAGTATTTT; V: TRBV7-3; D: TRBD2; length: 13; J: TRBJ2-3; size: once
CDR3: CASPGTINEKLFF; DNA: TGTGCTTCCCCCGGGACAATTAATGAAAAACTGTTTTTT; V: TRBV30; D: .; length: 13; J: TRBJ1-4; size: .
CDR3: CASSLAFGQGSTSTEAFF; DNA: TGCGCCAGCAGCTTGGCCTTTGGACAGGGGTCGACAAGCACTGAAGCTTTCTTT; V: TRBV5-1; D: TRBD1; length: 18; J: TRBJ1-1; size: .
CDR3: CASSPQGTEAFF; DNA: TGTGCCAGCTCACCCCAGGGTACTGAAGCTTTCTTT; V: TRBV18; D: .; length: 12; J: TRBJ1-1; size: .
CDR3: CASGGLADPDNEQFF; DNA: TGTGCTAGTGGTGGACTAGCGGACCCAGACAATGAGCAGTTCTTC; V: TRBV12-5; D: TRBD2; length: 15; J: TRBJ2-1; size: .
CDR3: CASTLGGGNTEAFF; DNA: TGTGCCAGCACCCTAGGGGGGGGGAACACTGAAGCTTTCTTT; V: TRBV6-6; D: .; length: 14; J: TRBJ1-1; size: .
CDR3: CASSLLGAGYGYTF; DNA: TGTGCCAGCAGCTTATTAGGGGCAGGCTATGGCTACACCTTC; V: TRBV7-2; D: .; length: 14; J: TRBJ1-2; size: .
CDR3: CASSLRGSHGYTF; DNA: TGTGCCAGCAGTTTAAGGGGGAGCCATGGCTACACCTTC; V: TRBV12-3/TRBV12-4; D: .; length: 13; J: TRBJ1-2; size: .
CDR3: CASSYRGLGSKTPLHF; DNA: TGTGCCAGCAGTTACCGGGGACTCGGGTCGAAAACACCCCTCCACTTT; V: TRBV6-5; D: .; length: 16; J: TRBJ1-6; size: .
CDR3: CASSLAGARPNEQFF; DNA: TGTGCCAGCAGCTTAGCGGGAGCGCGCCCCAATGAGCAGTTCTTC; V: TRBV11-2; D: .; length: 15; J: TRBJ2-1; size: .
CDR3: CASSPGQVSNQPQHF; DNA: TGTGCCAGCTCTCCGGGACAGGTTAGCAATCAGCCCCAGCATTTT; V: TRBV18; D: TRBD1; length: 15; J: TRBJ1-5; size: .
CDR3: CASSYRGGNTEAFF; DNA: TGTGCCAGCAGTTACCGGGGGGGGAACACTGAAGCTTTCTTT; V: TRBV6-5; D: .; length: 14; J: TRBJ1-1; size: .
CDR3: CATSRERRGYTF; DNA: TGTGCCACCAGCAGAGAAAGGAGGGGCTACACCTTC; V: TRBV15; D: .; length: 12; J: TRBJ1-2; size: once
CDR3: CASTASLNTEAFF; DNA: TGCGCCAGCACTGCGAGTTTGAACACTGAAGCTTTCTTT; V: TRBV10-1; D: .; length: 13; J: TRBJ1-1; size: .
CDR3: CAGGEGMGNQPQHF; DNA: TGTGCCGGAGGGGAGGGGATGGGCAATCAGCCCCAGCATTTT; V: TRBV6-5; D: .; length: 14; J: TRBJ1-5; size: once
CDR3: CASADRGLLYF; DNA: TGTGCCAGTGCCGACAGGGGGTTATTGTATTTT; V: TRBV19; D: TRBD1; length: 11; J: TRBJ2-3; size: .
CDR3: CASSSNTNTEAFF; DNA: TGTGCCAGCAGCTCCAACACGAACACTGAAGCTTTCTTT; V: TRBV7-9; D: .; length: 13; J: TRBJ1-1; size: .
CDR3: CASSIDRNTEAFF; DNA: TGTGCCAGCAGCATAGACAGGAACACTGAAGCTTTCTTT; V: TRBV6-5; D: .; length: 13; J: TRBJ1-1; size: once
CDR3: CASSTRTGDFGYTF; DNA: TGCGCCAGCAGCACCCGGACAGGGGATTTTGGCTACACCTTC; V: TRBV5-1; D: TRBD1; length: 14; J: TRBJ1-2; size: .
CDR3: CASSYNVGGSEKLFF; DNA: TGTGCCAGCAGTTACAACGTAGGGGGAAGTGAAAAACTGTTTTTT; V: TRBV6-5; D: .; length: 15; J: TRBJ1-4; size: .